These 22 T cell receptor beta chains share one sample of origin, sequenced in a study of post-analysis software for immune sequencing data. Points from the study as a whole: A handful of TRBV segments were significantly more frequent in patients than in controls. TRBV5-6, TRBV5-1 and TRBV20-1 were among these segments.

These receptors are not linked to any known antigen. Unique molecular identifiers were built into the TCR beta cDNA libraries. TCRdb itself ran the PCR reads through MiXCR, one entry per CDR3 protein. The data show fewer than 900,000 distinct CDR3 sequences, approximately 44% seen once. Sample: blood. These receptors were collected from a girl between 10 and 17 years old with multiple sclerosis.

V is TRBV25-1 and J is TRBJ2-7; the D gene is possibly TRBD2 (5 bases). The last part of the DNA fits TRBJ2-5 better; the J call may be wrong. The germline gives CDR1 MGHDK, CDR2 SYGVNS. The CDR3 is 16 residues long. The CDR3 protein is CASSEYGEGVGKTQYF. The CDR3 bases are TGTGCCAGCAGTGAATACGGAGAGGGTGTGGGGAAGACCCAGTACTTC.

The chain is built from TRBV12-3 or TRBV12-4 and TRBJ2-5; no reliable D call. V dropped 6 bases and J dropped 5 bases, with 10 bases sitting between them. The CDR3 extends over 12 amino acids. This chain's CDR3 is CASRDHVETQYF. In DNA, the CDR3 is TGTGCCAGCAGGGACCACGTGGAGACCCAGTACTTC.

The chain recombines TRBV25-1 with TRBJ2-5; a weak D match, TRBD1 (5 bases). The V end was cut by 1 base, the J end by 3 bases, with 15 bases between. This CDR3 contains 16 residues. Per germline, CDR1 MGHDK and CDR2 SYGVNS. CDR3 amino acids: CASSESGREWEETQYF. Here the CDR3 DNA reads TGTGCCAGCAGTGAATCAGGCAGGGAATGGGAAGAGACCCAGTACTTC.

The chain recombines TRBV20-1 with TRBJ1-5; the match to TRBD1 covers 10 bases. The CDR3 runs 14 residues. The V gene's germline CDR1 is DFQATT and CDR2 SNEGSKA (reference sequence). J gave up 4 bases and V 7 bases, and 7 bases lay outside the gene matches. This chain's CDR3 is CSVKTGGGNQPQHF. CDR3 nucleotides: TGCAGTGTCAAGACAGGGGGCGGGAATCAGCCCCAGCATTTT.

CDR3 loop: CASSVGHDNQPQHF. CDR3 nucleotide sequence: TGTGCCAGCAGCGTCGGACATGACAATCAGCCCCAGCATTTT. The chain uses TRBV9 and TRBJ1-5; D might be TRBD1 (5 bases). The CDR3 extends over 14 amino acids. The germline gives CDR1 SGDLS, CDR2 YYNGEE. Trimming removed 2 bases from V and 3 bases from J, with 9 bases in between. Full variable domain (rest looked up from reference TRBV9 and TRBJ1-5): DSGVTQTPKHLITATGQRVTLRCSPRSGDLSVYWYQQSLDQGLQFLIQYYNGEERAKGNILERFSAQQFPDLHSELNLSSLELGDSALYFCASSVGHDNQPQHFGDGTRLSIL.

The chain employs TRBV6-5 and TRBJ1-2; TRBD1 matches 7 bases. Per the germline V gene, CDR1 is MNHEY and CDR2 is SVGAGI. The length of the CDR3 is 15 residues. V was clipped by 0 bases and J by 2 bases; unmatched bases: 3. CDR3: CASSYSGQFNYGYTF. CDR3 DNA: TGTGCCAGCAGTTACTCGGGACAGTTCAACTATGGCTACACCTTC.

This clonotype was picked up a small number of times. CDR3 amino acids: CASRENLEEQYF. Here the CDR3 DNA reads TGTGCCAGCAGGGAGAACCTTGAAGAGCAGTACTTC. The gene calls are TRBV27 and TRBJ2-7; D not resolved. This CDR3 has 12 residues. V was cut by 6 bases and J by 7 bases, with 13 bases left in between. Germline V gene sequence: CDR1 MNHEY, CDR2 SMNVEV (reference sequence).

A single count supports this clonotype. The chain recombines TRBV24-1 with TRBJ2-7, with TRBD1 matching over 10 bases. This CDR3 region has 17 residues. The V segment lost 3 bases and the J segment 0 bases; nucleotides outside the gene matches: 7. Germline V gene data show CDR1 as KGHDR and CDR2 as SFDVKD. The CDR3 DNA reads as TGTGCCACCAGTGATCGGACAGGGGGACCTCACTCCTACGAGCAGTACTTC. Its protein is CATSDRTGGPHSYEQYF.

This clonotype was seen more than once but under ten times. The chain recombines TRBV10-3 with TRBJ2-1; perhaps TRBD2 as D (5 bases). The CDR3 is 15 amino acids. Trimming stripped 2 bases from V and 9 bases from J, with 17 bases between. CDR1 ENHRY and CDR2 SYGVKD come from the germline V gene. Here the CDR3 reads CAISERSSGFGEQFF. Written as DNA, the CDR3 is TGTGCCATCAGTGAGAGAAGCTCGGGGTTCGGTGAGCAGTTCTTC.

V and J are TRBV11-2 and TRBJ2-3; 7 nucleotides line up with TRBD2. V shed 5 bases, J shed 2 bases, and the junction held 13 bases outside the gene matches. Germline CDR1 and CDR2: SGHAT and FQNNGV. This CDR3 spans 17 amino acids. This CDR3 is CASSPRTRNYLTDTQYF. The CDR3 DNA follows: TGTGCCAGCAGCCCGAGGACTAGAAACTATCTCACAGATACGCAGTATTTT. Supplemented by reference TRBV11-2 and TRBJ2-3, the full variable domain reads EAGVAQSPRYKIIEKRQSVAFWCNPISGHATLYWYQQILGQGPKLLIQFQNNGVVDDSQLPKDRFSAERLKGVDSTLKIQPAKLEDSAVYLCASSPRTRNYLTDTQYFGPGTRLTVL.

The chain is built from TRBV2 and TRBJ1-2, with D uncertain. CDR3 size: 14 residues. The germline CDR1 and CDR2 sequences are SNHLY and FYNNEI. Trimming removed 2 bases at V and 6 bases at J, with 13 bases between. CDR3 protein: CASSEIRGIHGYTF. The CDR3 nucleotides are TGTGCCAGCAGTGAAATACGGGGTATTCATGGCTACACCTTC.

The chain employs TRBV11-2 and TRBJ2-1; 9 bases map to TRBD2. The CDR3 totals 19 residues. V was pared by 3 bases and J by 9 bases, with 21 bases of the junction left unmatched. The V gene's germline CDR1 is SGHAT and CDR2 FQNNGV. CDR3 protein: CASSFFRGARRLAEGEQFF. CDR3 nucleotide sequence: TGTGCCAGCAGCTTCTTTAGGGGGGCTCGGAGACTAGCGGAAGGTGAGCAGTTCTTC.

The chain is built from TRBV27 and TRBJ2-7; a weak D match, TRBD1 (6 bases). V was trimmed by 5 bases and J by 12 bases, leaving 26 bases between them. CDR1 MNHEY and CDR2 SMNVEV come from the germline V gene (reference sequence). The CDR3 totals 15 residues. This CDR3 is CASSPSAGQSTRGYF. The CDR3 DNA is TGTGCCAGCAGTCCCTCTGCAGGACAGTCTACGAGGGGGTACTTC.

The J gene is TRBJ2-3, the V gene TRBV7-6; 7 bases fit TRBD2. The CDR3 has 16 amino acids. After removal of 1 base from V and 0 bases from J, the junction contained 4 bases not matched to a gene. CDR1 and CDR2 (germline): SGHVS, FNYEAQ. This CDR3 reads CASSLVTSESTDTQYF. CDR3 sequence (DNA): TGTGCCAGCAGCTTAGTAACTAGCGAAAGCACAGATACGCAGTATTTT.

This rearrangement joins TRBV28 to TRBJ2-3; 7 positions match TRBD2. CDR1 is MDHEN, CDR2 SYDVKM, per germline. The CDR3 runs 15 residues. The trim removed 4 bases at V and 2 bases at J, leaving 6 bases unmatched. The CDR3 DNA is TGTGCCAGCAGTTGGCTAGCGGTTACCACAGATACGCAGTATTTT. Amino acids: CASSWLAVTTDTQYF.

A few counts support this clonotype. The chain carries TRBV11-2 and TRBJ2-5, with a tentative D call TRBD2 (7 bases). Gene TRBJ2-7 matches the end of the DNA better, so the J call may be wrong. The length of the CDR3 is 22 residues. Germline V CDR1 and CDR2: SGHAT, FQNNGV. CDR3 amino acids: CASSQGLDGRTGFSLRSYEQYF. CDR3 DNA: TGTGCCAGCAGCCAGGGGCTAGACGGGAGGACCGGTTTTTCCCTTCGCTCCTACGAGCAGTACTTC.

This clonotype was detected only a few times. V gene TRBV12-3 or TRBV12-4 combines with J gene TRBJ2-3, with TRBD2 identical over 10 bases. This CDR3 comprises 15 residues. Germline trimming cut 1 base from V and 10 bases from J; bases unmatched to any gene: 8. The CDR3 spells CASSLVAGGARAQYF. As DNA, the CDR3 is TGTGCCAGCAGTTTAGTAGCGGGAGGAGCACGCGCGCAGTATTTT.

This clonotype was seen a few times. V usage is TRBV12-3 or TRBV12-4 and J usage is TRBJ2-1, with D uncertain. The CDR3 is made up of 14 amino acids. The germline V and J ends were trimmed by 11 bases and 0 bases, with 14 bases remaining between them. Here the CDR3 DNA reads TGTGCCCTACGACGGGCGAGCTCCTACAATGAGCAGTTCTTC. This codes for CALRRASSYNEQFF.

Regarding this clonotype: Since a much larger clone is just one base distant, this may be a read error. This rearrangement joins TRBV20-1 to TRBJ2-7, with D possibly TRBD1 on 5 matching bases. This CDR3 comprises 14 residues. The germline V gene encodes CDR1 DFQATT and CDR2 SNEGSKA (reference sequence). V lost 4 bases and J lost 0, with 13 bases in between. The CDR3 sequence is CSAIGAGFSYEQYF. The CDR3 nucleotides read TGCAGTGCTATTGGGGCAGGCTTCTCCTACGAGCAGTACTTC.

This clonotype has just a few counts. V and J are TRBV24-1 and TRBJ2-5, with 7 bases aligning to TRBD2. V lost 2 bases to trimming and J lost 0 bases; unmatched junction nucleotides: 2. Germline V gene lookup returns CDR1 KGHDR and CDR2 SFDVKD. CDR3 length: 15 amino acids. The CDR3 nucleotides are TGTGCCACCAGTGATTGGGGGGGAAACCAAGAGACCCAGTACTTC. It yields the protein CATSDWGGNQETQYF.

This clonotype was seen only once. This sequence joins TRBV7-9 and TRBJ2-7; a weak D match, TRBD1 (7 bases). Trimming pared 4 bases from V and 2 bases from J, leaving 15 bases between. CDR1 and CDR2 from the germline V gene are SEHNR and FQNEAQ (reference sequence). This CDR3 is built from 15 residues. CDR3 DNA sequence: TGTGCCAGCAGCTCTGGACAGGAGGGTCCCTACGAGCAGTACTTC. It yields the protein CASSSGQEGPYEQYF.

Only one count was recorded for this clonotype. This chain connects TRBV7-6 to TRBJ2-1; D call uncertain. Germline CDR1 and CDR2: SGHVS and FNYEAQ. CDR3 size: 15 residues. Trimming cost V 2 bases and J 2 bases, with 10 bases left between them. In DNA form, the CDR3 reads TGTGCCAGCAGCTTAAGGCAGTATCCCTACAATGAGCAGTTCTTC. Its protein is CASSLRQYPYNEQFF.